A single sample gave rise to the 14 T cell receptor beta chains below, sequenced in a study of control samples from healthy donors and cancer patients. TCRdb's copy holds only in-frame clones and misses some; the assay was immunoSEQ multiplex PCR. The data show some 170,000 clones, around 94% seen once. The sample taken for sequencing was PBMCs. These receptors originate from a man aged 55 to 70 with colorectal cancer.

The rearrangement joins TRBV30 to TRBJ2-7; D ambiguous. CDR3 length equals 12 residues. Germline V CDR1 and CDR2: GTSNPN, SVGIG (reference sequence). V dropped 3 bases and J dropped 0 bases, with 6 bases sitting between them. CDR3 DNA sequence: TGTGCCTGGAGGGGCAGCTCCTACGAGCAGTACTTC. Its protein product is CAWRGSSYEQYF. Full variable domain (rest looked up from reference TRBV30 and TRBJ2-7): SQTIHQWPATLVQPVGSPLSLECTVEGTSNPNLYWYRQAAGRGLQLLFYSVGIGQISSEVPQNLSASRPQDRQFILSSKKLLLSDSGFYLCAWRGSSYEQYFGPGTRLTVT.

CDR3: CAISWTGRNTDTQYF. In DNA, the CDR3 is TGTGCCATCAGTTGGACAGGGAGGAACACAGATACGCAGTATTTT. The chain couples TRBV10-3 to TRBJ2-3; 8 bases fit TRBD1. Germline assignment: CDR1 ENHRY and CDR2 SYGVKD. This CDR3 is 15 amino acids long. V lost 5 bases and J lost 2; bases outside the gene matches: 6.

This chain joins TRBV5-1 and TRBJ2-2, with D possibly being TRBD1 (7 bases). Trimming removed 0 bases at V and 5 bases at J, with 11 bases between. The CDR3 has 15 residues. Germline V gene lookup returns CDR1 SGHRS and CDR2 YFSETQ. CDR3 in DNA: TGCGCCAGCAGCTTGGCGGAGGGGGCGACCGGGGAGCTGTTTTTT. Amino acids: CASSLAEGATGELFF.

V and J are TRBV25-1 and TRBJ1-4, with a possible D match to TRBD1 (6 bases). Germline CDR1 is MGHDK and CDR2 is SYGVNS. V lost 6 bases, J lost 5 bases, and 13 bases lay in between. The CDR3 runs to 14 residues. The chain's CDR3 is CASRRGGTNEKLFF. CDR3 sequence (DNA): TGTGCCAGCAGGAGGGGGGGAACCAATGAAAAACTGTTTTTT.

This clone was seen once. The V gene is TRBV7-9, the J gene TRBJ2-7; 7 bases are a match to TRBD1. The CDR3 is made up of 13 amino acids. CDR1 SEHNR and CDR2 FQNEAQ come from the germline V gene (reference sequence). V lost 5 bases to trimming and J lost 2 bases; unmatched junction nucleotides: 3. CDR3 bases: TGTGCCAGCAGCCCGGGACAGACCTACGAGCAGTACTTC. Residues: CASSPGQTYEQYF.

The chain combines TRBV12-3 or TRBV12-4 with TRBJ1-1; a possible D gene is TRBD1 (6 bases). This CDR3 is built from 13 residues. V lost 5 bases to trimming and J lost 1 base, with 8 bases between them. The DNA of the CDR3 is TGTGCCAGCAGTCGACAGGCGAACACTGAAGCTTTCTTT. It translates to CASSRQANTEAFF.

V usage is TRBV18 and J usage is TRBJ2-3; D is possibly TRBD2 (5 bases). The length of the CDR3 is 14 residues. V dropped 6 bases and J dropped 0 bases, with 10 bases sitting between them. Germline V gives CDR1 KGHSH, CDR2 LQKENI. The CDR3 region is CASSEDYSTDTQYF. DNA of the CDR3: TGTGCCAGCTCGGAGGATTATAGCACAGATACGCAGTATTTT.

The chain couples TRBV28 to TRBJ2-1; a weak D match, TRBD1 (6 bases). The V gene lost 5 bases and the J gene lost 0 bases, with 14 bases spanning the gap. The germline CDR1 and CDR2 sequences are MDHEN and SYDVKM. There are 16 residues in the CDR3. The CDR3 region has the DNA TGTGCCAGCAGTGCCATCGGACAGACCTCCTACAATGAGCAGTTCTTC. Amino acid sequence: CASSAIGQTSYNEQFF.

The rearrangement joins TRBV10-3 to TRBJ2-7; D may be TRBD1 or TRBD2 (6 bases each). The V and J ends lost 9 bases and 6 bases respectively, with 9 bases between them. CDR1 ENHRY and CDR2 SYGVKD come from the germline V gene. The CDR3 length is 10 residues. The CDR3 bases are TGTGCCATAGGGGGGTCCGAGCAGTACTTC. Its protein is CAIGGSEQYF.

This chain uses TRBV29-1 with TRBJ2-7; D is ambiguous. The CDR3 has 12 amino acids. V was shortened by 1 base and J by 1 base, with 5 bases between the two germline ends. Germline CDR1 and CDR2: SQVTM and ANQGSEA. Written as DNA, the CDR3 is TGCAGCGTTGAAGTTCAATCCTACGAGCAGTACTTC. Translating gives CSVEVQSYEQYF.

V usage is TRBV4-3 and J usage is TRBJ1-3; D not resolved. This CDR3 is built from 12 residues. Trimming pared 2 bases from V and 7 bases from J, leaving 6 bases between. Germline V lookup: CDR1 LGHNA, CDR2 YSLEER. The CDR3 DNA reads TGCGCCAGCAGCCAAAACGGGAACACCATATATTTT. Translating gives CASSQNGNTIYF.

For this clone: The junction shows a germline mismatch at one end, possibly a read error. The chain uses TRBV28 and TRBJ1-1, with D possibly being TRBD1 (6 bases). The CDR3 is made up of 13 amino acids. Per the germline V gene, CDR1 is MDHEN and CDR2 is SYDVKM. CDR3 loop: CASSLTGNAEAFF. In DNA form, the CDR3 reads TGTGCCAGCAGTTTAACAGGGAACGCTGAAGCTTTCTTT.

The rearrangement joins TRBV4-1 to TRBJ1-2; a possible D gene is TRBD1 (5 bases). Germline lookup yields CDR1 MGHRA and CDR2 YSYEKL. This CDR3 spans 15 amino acids. V was trimmed by 6 bases and J by 5 bases, leaving 19 bases between them. The CDR3 is CASRQFPGNWYGYTF. The CDR3 region has the DNA TGCGCCAGCAGGCAGTTCCCAGGGAATTGGTATGGCTACACCTTC.

The chain couples TRBV6-5 to TRBJ2-2; 8 bases fit TRBD1. CDR3 size: 14 residues. CDR1 is MNHEY, CDR2 SVGAGI, per germline. J lost 6 bases, V lost 8 bases, and 8 bases had no gene match. The CDR3 sequence: CASRAGGSAGELFF. The CDR3 coding sequence is TGTGCCAGCCGGGCAGGGGGCTCGGCCGGGGAGCTGTTTTTT.